This T cell receptor beta chain was recorded in a study of cytomegalovirus exposure and HLA in healthy donors. Across the study: HLA-typed donors contributed 80 million or so unique TCRs, which were held in an early data release. Notes on the study in general: It was 150 to 200 TCR beta chains that were listed as cytomegalovirus-associated. Highly shared sequence variants in one cluster were likely a sequencing artifact. Later analysis identified several of the most significant clusters that appeared linked to common viral pathogens.

To note about this clone: Its antigen is not known.

Looked up from germline, CDR1 is SGHTS and CDR2 is YDEGEE. Germline trimming cut 7 bases from V and 8 bases from J; bases unmatched to any gene: 12. There are 15 residues in the CDR3. PCR was performed using 60 Vbeta and 13 Jbeta primers. The protocol was immunoSEQ multiplex PCR, while the TCRdb copy is restricted to in-frame clones and leaves out a portion. The sample yields over 150,000 clones, nearly 80% seen once. The rearrangement joins TRBV5-8 to TRBJ2-1; 10 nucleotides agree with TRBD1. The receptor was derived from a man aged 25 to 40 in good health and CMV-seropositive. The sequenced sample was PBMCs. Written as DNA, the CDR3 is TGTGCCAGCGGTCCCGGGACAGGGGTGCGCGATGAGCAGTTCTTC. Its protein product is CASGPGTGVRDEQFF. Complete variable domain (other parts from reference TRBV5-8 and TRBJ2-1): EAGVTQSPTHLIKTRGQQATLRCSPISGHTSVYWYQQALGLGLQFLLWYDEGEERNRGNFPPRFSGRQFPNYSSELNVNALELEDSALYLCASGPGTGVRDEQFFGPGTRLTVL.